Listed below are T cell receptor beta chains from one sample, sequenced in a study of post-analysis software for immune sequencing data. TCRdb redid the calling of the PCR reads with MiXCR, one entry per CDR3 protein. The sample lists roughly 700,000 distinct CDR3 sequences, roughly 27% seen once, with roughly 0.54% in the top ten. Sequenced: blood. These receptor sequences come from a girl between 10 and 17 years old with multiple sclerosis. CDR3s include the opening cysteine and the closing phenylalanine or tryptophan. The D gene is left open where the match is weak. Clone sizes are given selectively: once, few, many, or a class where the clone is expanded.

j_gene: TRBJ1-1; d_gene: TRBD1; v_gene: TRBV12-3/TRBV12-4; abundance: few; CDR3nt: TGTGCCAGCAGTTTTCAGGGGGGAAACACTGAAGCTTTCTTT; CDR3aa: CASSFQGGNTEAFF
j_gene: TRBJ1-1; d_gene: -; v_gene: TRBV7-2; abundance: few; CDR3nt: TGTGCCAGCAGCTTAGCGTCGGGATCGAACACTGAAGCTTTCTTT; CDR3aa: CASSLASGSNTEAFF
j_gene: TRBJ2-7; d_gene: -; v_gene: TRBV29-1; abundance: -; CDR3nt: TGCAGCGTTGACGGGGGTTTCGGGGAGCAGTACTTC; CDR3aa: CSVDGGFGEQYF
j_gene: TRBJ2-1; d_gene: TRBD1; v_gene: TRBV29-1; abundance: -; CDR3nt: TGCAGCGTTCCAATGAGGGGGCGGACTCAGTACAATGAGCAGTTCTTC; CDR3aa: CSVPMRGRTQYNEQFF
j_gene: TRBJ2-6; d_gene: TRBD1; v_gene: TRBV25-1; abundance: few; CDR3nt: TGTGCCAGCAGTGGTCTACAGGGGGCGCGAGGGGCCAACGTCCGGACTTTC; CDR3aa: CASSGLQGARGANVRTF
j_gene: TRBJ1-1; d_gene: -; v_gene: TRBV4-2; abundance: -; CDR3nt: TGTGCCAGCAGCCAGTCGGCCCAAATGAACACTGAAGCTTTCTTT; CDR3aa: CASSQSAQMNTEAFF
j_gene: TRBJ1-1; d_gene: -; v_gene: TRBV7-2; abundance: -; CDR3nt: TGTGCCAGCAGGGCGGGGGGAGGCCAAGCTTTCTTT; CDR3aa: CASRAGGGQAFF
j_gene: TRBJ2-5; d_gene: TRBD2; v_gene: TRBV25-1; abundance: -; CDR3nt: TGTGCCAGCACACTAGCGGGAGAGGAGACCCAGTACTTC; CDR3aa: CASTLAGEETQYF
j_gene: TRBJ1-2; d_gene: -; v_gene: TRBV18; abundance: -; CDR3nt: TGTGCCAGCTCACCAGAACGCGTCGCGGGCTACACCTTC; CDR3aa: CASSPERVAGYTF
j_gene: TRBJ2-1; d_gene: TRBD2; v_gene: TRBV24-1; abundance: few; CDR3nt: TGTGCCACCAGTGATTCGGCGGGGGAGGGGATGGTCTACAATGAGCAGTTCTTC; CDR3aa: CATSDSAGEGMVYNEQFF
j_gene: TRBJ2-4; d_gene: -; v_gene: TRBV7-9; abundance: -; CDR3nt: TGTGCCAGCTGCCCCACCAAGGCCCGAGGAAACATTCAGTACTTC; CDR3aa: CASCPTKARGNIQYF
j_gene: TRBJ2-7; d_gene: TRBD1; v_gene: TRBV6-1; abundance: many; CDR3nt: TGTGCCAGCAGCATATTGACAGGGGAGTACGAGCAGTACTTC; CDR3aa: CASSILTGEYEQYF
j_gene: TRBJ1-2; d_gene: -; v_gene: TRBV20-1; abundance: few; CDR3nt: TGCAGTGCCTGGTCGGACACACCTAACTATGGCTACACCTTC; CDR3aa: CSAWSDTPNYGYTF
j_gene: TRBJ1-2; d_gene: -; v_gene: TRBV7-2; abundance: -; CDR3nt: TGTGCCAGCAGCCTAGTCACACAGACAGGAAACGGCTACACCTTC; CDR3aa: CASSLVTQTGNGYTF
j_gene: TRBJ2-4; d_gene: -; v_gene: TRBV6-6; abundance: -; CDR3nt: TGTGCCAGCACCCAAAAAGAAGCCAAAAACATTCAGTACTTC; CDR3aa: CASTQKEAKNIQYF
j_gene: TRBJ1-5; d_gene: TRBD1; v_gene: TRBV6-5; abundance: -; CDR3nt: TGTGCCAGCAGTAGGACAGGGAACGGGTGTCAGCCCCAGCATTTT; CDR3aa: CASSRTGNGCQPQHF
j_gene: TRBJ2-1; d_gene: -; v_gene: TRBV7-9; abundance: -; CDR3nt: TGTGCCAGCATGCCTAGGGGAAGTTCCTACAATGAGCAGTTCTTC; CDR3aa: CASMPRGSSYNEQFF